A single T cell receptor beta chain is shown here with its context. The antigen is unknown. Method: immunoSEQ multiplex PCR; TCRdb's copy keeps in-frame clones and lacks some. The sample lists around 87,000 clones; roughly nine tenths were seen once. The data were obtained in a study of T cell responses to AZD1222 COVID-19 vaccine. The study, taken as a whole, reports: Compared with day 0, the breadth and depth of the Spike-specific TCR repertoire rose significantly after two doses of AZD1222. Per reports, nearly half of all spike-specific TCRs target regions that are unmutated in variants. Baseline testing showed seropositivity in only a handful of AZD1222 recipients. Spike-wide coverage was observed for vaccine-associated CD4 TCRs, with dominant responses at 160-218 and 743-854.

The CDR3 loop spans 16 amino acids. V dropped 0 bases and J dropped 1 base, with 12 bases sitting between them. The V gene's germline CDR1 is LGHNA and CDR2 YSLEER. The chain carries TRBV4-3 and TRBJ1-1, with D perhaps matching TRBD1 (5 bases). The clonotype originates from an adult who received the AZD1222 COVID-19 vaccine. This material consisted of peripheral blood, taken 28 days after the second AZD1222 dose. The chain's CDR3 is CASSQDPQGGNTEAFF. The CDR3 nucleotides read TGCGCCAGCAGCCAAGACCCCCAGGGAGGGAACACTGAAGCTTTCTTT.